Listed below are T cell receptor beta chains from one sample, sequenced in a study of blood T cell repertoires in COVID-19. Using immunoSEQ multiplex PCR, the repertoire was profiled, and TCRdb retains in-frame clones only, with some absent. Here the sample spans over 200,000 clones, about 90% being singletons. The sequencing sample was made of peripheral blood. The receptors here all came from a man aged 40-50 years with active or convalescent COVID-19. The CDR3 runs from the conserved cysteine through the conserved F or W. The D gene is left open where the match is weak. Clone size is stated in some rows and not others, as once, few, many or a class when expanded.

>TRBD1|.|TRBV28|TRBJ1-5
TGTGCCAGCAGTTTACTCGCAAACAGGGGGAGCAATCAGCCCCAGCATTTT
CASSLLANRGSNQPQHF
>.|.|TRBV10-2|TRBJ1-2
TGCGCCAGCAAACCGGACAGTTCCTCTTTCTATGGCTACACCTTC
CASKPDSSSFYGYTF
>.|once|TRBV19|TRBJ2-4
TGTGCCAGTATGAAACGGGGAGCCAAAAACATTCAGTACTTC
CASMKRGAKNIQYF
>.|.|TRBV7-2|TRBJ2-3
TGTGCCAGCAGATCCCTTCGGTCTGGTACAGATACGCAGTATTTT
CASRSLRSGTDTQYF
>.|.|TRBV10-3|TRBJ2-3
TGTGCCATCAGGGGCCGCACAGATACGCAGTATTTT
CAIRGRTDTQYF
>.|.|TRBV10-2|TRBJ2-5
TGCGCCAGCAGTGAGGGGCGGCGGGGTAAAAGGTCGGAGACCCAGTACTTC
CASSEGRRGKRSETQYF
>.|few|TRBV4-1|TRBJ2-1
TGCGCCAGCAGCCAAGATTATCGGGGGAGGAGGGAGCAGTTCTTC
CASSQDYRGRREQFF
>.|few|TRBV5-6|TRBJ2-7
TGTGCCAGCAGCTTGGCGGGGGATGCCTACGAGCAGTACTTC
CASSLAGDAYEQYF
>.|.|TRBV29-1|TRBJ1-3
TGCAGCGCCACAAAAACGAACAGGGACACCATATATTTT
CSATKTNRDTIYF
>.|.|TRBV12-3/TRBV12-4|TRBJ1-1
TGTGCCAGCAGTGGCCCCGTACCTGAAGCTTTCTTT
CASSGPVPEAFF
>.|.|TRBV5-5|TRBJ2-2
TGTGCCAGCAGCCGACAGCTTTCGAACACCGGGGAGCTGTTTTTT
CASSRQLSNTGELFF
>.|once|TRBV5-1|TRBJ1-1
TGCGCCAGCAGCTTGGGCGAGGTAATGGCTGAAGCTTTCTTT
CASSLGEVMAEAFF
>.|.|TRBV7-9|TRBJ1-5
TGTGCCAGCAGCTTGGCGGGTTGGGGTCAGCCCCAGCATTTT
CASSLAGWGQPQHF
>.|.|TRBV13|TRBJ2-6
TGTGCCAGCAGCGTTAGAGCGAGAGGGGCCAACGTCCTGACTTTC
CASSVRARGANVLTF
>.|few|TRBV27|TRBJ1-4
TGTGCCAGCAGTTTATCGCCCCGGGGTGAAAAACTGTTTTTT
CASSLSPRGEKLFF
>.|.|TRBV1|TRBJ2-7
TGCACCAGCAGCCACAACGGGACTAGCGTAGGATACGAGCAGTACTTC
CTSSHNGTSVGYEQYF
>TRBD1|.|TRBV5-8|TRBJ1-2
TGTGCCAGCAGCCAAAGGGACAGGGGAGTCTATGGCTACACCTTC
CASSQRDRGVYGYTF
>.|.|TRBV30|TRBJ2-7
TGTGCCTGGACCCCTTCAGGGAGGAGATACGAGCAGTACTTC
CAWTPSGRRYEQYF
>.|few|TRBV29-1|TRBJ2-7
TGCAGCGTGGGGGGACGGTGGAGCTCCTACGAGCAGTACTTC
CSVGGRWSSYEQYF
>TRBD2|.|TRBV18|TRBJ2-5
TGTGCCAGCTCACCACTCCCCGGGGGGACGGCTCAAGAGACCCAGTACTTC
CASSPLPGGTAQETQYF
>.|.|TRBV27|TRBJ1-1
TGTGCCAGCAGTTTAGGGGGGGCCGCCTCAGGATACACTGAAGCTTTCTTT
CASSLGGAASGYTEAFF
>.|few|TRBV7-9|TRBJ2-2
TGTGCCAGCAGCTTAGCCTCCAGGGTGTTAACCGGGGAGCTGTTTTTT
CASSLASRVLTGELFF
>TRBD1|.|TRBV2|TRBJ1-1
TGTGCCTCGGGGGCCGGGACAGTCCTCATGAACACTGAAGCTTTCTTT
CASGAGTVLMNTEAFF
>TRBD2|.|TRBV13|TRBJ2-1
TGTGCCAGCAGCGGACGGACTAGCAAGATGGGGTATGAGCAGTTCTTC
CASSGRTSKMGYEQFF
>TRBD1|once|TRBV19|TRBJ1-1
TGTGCCAGTGCGACAGGGGGAAACACTGAAGCTTTCTTT
CASATGGNTEAFF
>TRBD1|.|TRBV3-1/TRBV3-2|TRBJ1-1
TGTGCCAGCAGCTACAGGGGTAGGGGCAGCAACACTGAAGCTTTCTTT
CASSYRGRGSNTEAFF
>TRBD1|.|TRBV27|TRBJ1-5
TGTGCCAGCAGTTTCCTCTCGGGACAGGGTGCGAATCAGCCCCAGCATTTT
CASSFLSGQGANQPQHF
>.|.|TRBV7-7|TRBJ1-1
TGTGCCAGCAGCTCCGTTATGGGGCCAGTCATGAACACTGAAGCTTTCTTT
CASSSVMGPVMNTEAFF
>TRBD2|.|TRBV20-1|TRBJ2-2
TGCAGTGCTAGTAGCGGGATCGCGAACACCGGGGAGCTGTTTTTT
CSASSGIANTGELFF
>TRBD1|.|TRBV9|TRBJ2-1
TGTGCCAGCAGCGTAGGGCGGGACAGGAATCTCAATGAGCAGTTCTTC
CASSVGRDRNLNEQFF
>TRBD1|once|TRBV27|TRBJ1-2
TGTGCCAGCAGTTTAGGAGGGGGCGGTTACTATGGCTACACCTTC
CASSLGGGGYYGYTF
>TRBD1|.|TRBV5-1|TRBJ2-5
TGCGCCAGCAGCCTACGACAGGGGAGAGAGACCCAGTACTTC
CASSLRQGRETQYF
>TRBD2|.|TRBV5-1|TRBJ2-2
TGCGCCAGCAGCCCCCGGACTAGCGGGACGAACACCGGGGAGCTGTTTTTT
CASSPRTSGTNTGELFF
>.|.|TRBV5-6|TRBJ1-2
TGTGCCAGCAGCTTGTCAGGGGACGGCTACACCTTC
CASSLSGDGYTF
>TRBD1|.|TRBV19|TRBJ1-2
TGTGCCAGTAGTGCCTGGGACAGGGAAGGCTACACCTTC
CASSAWDREGYTF
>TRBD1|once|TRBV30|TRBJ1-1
TGTGCCGTCGGGAGGGGACAGCCCACCTTGGGGACTGAAGCTTTCTTT
CAVGRGQPTLGTEAFF
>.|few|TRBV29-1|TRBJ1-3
TGCAGCGTTGTGGGCCCTCGAACTTCCTCTGGAAACACCATATATTTT
CSVVGPRTSSGNTIYF
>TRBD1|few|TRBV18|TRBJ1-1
TGTGCCAGCTCGGGACAGGCGAACACTGAAGCTTTCTTT
CASSGQANTEAFF
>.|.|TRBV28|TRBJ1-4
TGTGCCAGCAGTTTTGGAGGGGGGGGAGAAAAACTGTTTTTT
CASSFGGGGEKLFF
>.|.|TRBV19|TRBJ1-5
TGTGCCAGTCTAAAGACGGGAGGGGGCAATCAGCCCCAGCATTTT
CASLKTGGGNQPQHF
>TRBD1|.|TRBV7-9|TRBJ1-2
TGTGCCAGCAGCTTGGGACAGGGCGACGGCTACACCTTC
CASSLGQGDGYTF
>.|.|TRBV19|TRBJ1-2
TGTGCCAGTAGTATATTCGGACAAGCTTATGGCTACACCTTC
CASSIFGQAYGYTF
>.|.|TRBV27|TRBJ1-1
TGTGCCAGCAGTTTAGGCGTCCTCGGGGGACACACTGAAGCTTTCTTT
CASSLGVLGGHTEAFF
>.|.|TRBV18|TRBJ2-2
TGTGCCAGCTCACCCACTGTGAACACCGGGGAGCTGTTTTTT
CASSPTVNTGELFF
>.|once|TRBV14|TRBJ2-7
TGTGCCAGCAGCCAAGAGGCAGGCTTTAGCTCCTACGAGCAGTACTTC
CASSQEAGFSSYEQYF
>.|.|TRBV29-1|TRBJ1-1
TGCAGCGTTGTGTCACAGGAGAGTGTAGCTTTCTTT
CSVVSQESVAFF
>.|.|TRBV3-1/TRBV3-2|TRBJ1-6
TGTGCCAGCAGTCTAGGGGTCGGGAATTCACCCCTCCACTTT
CASSLGVGNSPLHF
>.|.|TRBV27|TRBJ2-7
TGTGCCAGCAGCCTCGCCGGGACTGCATCCTACGAGCAGTACTTC
CASSLAGTASYEQYF
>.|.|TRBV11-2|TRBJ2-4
TGTGCCAGCAGCTTAGACCCACAGGGTTCAAGGTACTTC
CASSLDPQGSRYF
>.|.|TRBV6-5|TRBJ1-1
TGTGCCAGCAGTTACTCGCCCGGGATGAACACTGAAGCTTTCTTT
CASSYSPGMNTEAFF
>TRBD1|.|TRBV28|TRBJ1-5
TGTGCCAGCAGTTTTGACAACAGGGGTAATCAGCCCCAGCATTTT
CASSFDNRGNQPQHF
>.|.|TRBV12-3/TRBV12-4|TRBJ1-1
TGTGCCACCTCGTTATTAATGAACACTGAAGCTTTCTTT
CATSLLMNTEAFF
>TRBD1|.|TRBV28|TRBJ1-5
TGTGCCAGCAGTCCTGGACAGGGGGGTCAGCCCCAGCATTTT
CASSPGQGGQPQHF
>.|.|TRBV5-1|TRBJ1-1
TGCGCCAGCAGCTTTCTTCGGGGGGAGAACACTGAAGCTTTCTTT
CASSFLRGENTEAFF
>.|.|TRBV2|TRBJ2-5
TGTGCCGGGCACCTAAGACAAGAGACCCAGTACTTC
CAGHLRQETQYF
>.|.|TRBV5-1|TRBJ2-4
TGCGCCAGCAGCTCGGACAGTGCGCTAGCCAAAAACATTCAGTACTTC
CASSSDSALAKNIQYF